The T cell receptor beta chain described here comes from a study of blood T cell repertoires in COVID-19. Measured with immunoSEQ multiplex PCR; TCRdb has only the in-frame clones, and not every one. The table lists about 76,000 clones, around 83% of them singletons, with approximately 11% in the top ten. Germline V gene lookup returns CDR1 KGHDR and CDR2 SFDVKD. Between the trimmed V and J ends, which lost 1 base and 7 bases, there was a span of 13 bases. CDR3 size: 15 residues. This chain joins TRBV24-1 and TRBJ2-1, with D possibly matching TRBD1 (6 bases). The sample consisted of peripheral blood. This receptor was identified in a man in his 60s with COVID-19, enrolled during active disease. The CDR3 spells CATSDFRQGMNEQFF. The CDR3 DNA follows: TGTGCCACCAGTGATTTTAGGCAGGGGATGAATGAGCAGTTCTTC.